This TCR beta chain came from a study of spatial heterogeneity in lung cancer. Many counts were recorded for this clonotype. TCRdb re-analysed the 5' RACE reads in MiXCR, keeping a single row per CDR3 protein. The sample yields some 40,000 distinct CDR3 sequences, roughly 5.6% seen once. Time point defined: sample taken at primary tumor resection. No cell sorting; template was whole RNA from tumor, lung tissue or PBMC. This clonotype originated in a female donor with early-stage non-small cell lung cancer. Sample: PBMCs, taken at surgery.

The CDR3 DNA sequence: TGTGCCATCAGTGACGGACAGGGGGCTGAAGCTTTCTTT. It translates to CAISDGQGAEAFF. The V gene is TRBV10-3, the J gene TRBJ1-1, with 10 bases aligning to TRBD1. The CDR3 sequence is 13 residues long. CDR1 and CDR2 (germline): ENHRY, SYGVKD. J lost 6 bases, V lost 3 bases, and 1 base had no gene match.